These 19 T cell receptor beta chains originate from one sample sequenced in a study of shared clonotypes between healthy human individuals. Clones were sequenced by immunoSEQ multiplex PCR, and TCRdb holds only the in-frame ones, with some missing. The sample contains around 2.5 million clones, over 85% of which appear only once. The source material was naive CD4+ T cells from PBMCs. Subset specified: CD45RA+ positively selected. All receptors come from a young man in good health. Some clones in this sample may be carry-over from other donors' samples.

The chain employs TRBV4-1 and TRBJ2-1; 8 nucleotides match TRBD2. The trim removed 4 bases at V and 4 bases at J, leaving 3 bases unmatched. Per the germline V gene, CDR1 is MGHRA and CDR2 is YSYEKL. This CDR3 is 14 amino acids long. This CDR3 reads CASSPGLDYNEQFF. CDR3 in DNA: TGCGCCAGCAGCCCGGGACTAGATTACAATGAGCAGTTCTTC.

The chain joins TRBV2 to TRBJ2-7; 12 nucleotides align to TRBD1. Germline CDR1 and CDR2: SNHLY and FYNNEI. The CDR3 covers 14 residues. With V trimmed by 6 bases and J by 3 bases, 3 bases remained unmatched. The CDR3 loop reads CASRGQGAVYEQYF. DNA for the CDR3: TGTGCCAGCAGGGGACAGGGGGCAGTCTACGAGCAGTACTTC.

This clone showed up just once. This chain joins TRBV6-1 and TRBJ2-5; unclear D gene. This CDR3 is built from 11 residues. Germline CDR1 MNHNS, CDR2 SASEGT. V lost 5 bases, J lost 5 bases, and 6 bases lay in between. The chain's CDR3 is CASSPRETQYF. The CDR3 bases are TGTGCCAGCAGTCCAAGGGAGACCCAGTACTTC.

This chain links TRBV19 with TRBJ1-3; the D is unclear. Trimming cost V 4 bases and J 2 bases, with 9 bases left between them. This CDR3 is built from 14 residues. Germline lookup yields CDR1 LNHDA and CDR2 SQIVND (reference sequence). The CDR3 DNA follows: TGTGCCAGTAGTAGCCGCACGGCTGGAAACACCATATATTTT. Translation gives CASSSRTAGNTIYF.

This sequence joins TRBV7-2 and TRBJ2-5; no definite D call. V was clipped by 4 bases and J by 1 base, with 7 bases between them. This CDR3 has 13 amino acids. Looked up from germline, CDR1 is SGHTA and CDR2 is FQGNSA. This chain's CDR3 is CASSSNLQETQYF. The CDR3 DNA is TGTGCCAGCAGCTCTAATCTCCAAGAGACCCAGTACTTC.

The CDR3: CARTSKAFGGQPQHF. CDR3 bases: TGTGCCAGGACTTCAAAGGCCTTTGGAGGTCAGCCCCAGCATTTT. The chain employs TRBV27 and TRBJ1-5; D remains unclear. The V and J ends lost 9 bases and 6 bases respectively, with 21 bases between them. CDR3 length: 15 residues. Germline CDR1 is MNHEY and CDR2 is SMNVEV (reference sequence).

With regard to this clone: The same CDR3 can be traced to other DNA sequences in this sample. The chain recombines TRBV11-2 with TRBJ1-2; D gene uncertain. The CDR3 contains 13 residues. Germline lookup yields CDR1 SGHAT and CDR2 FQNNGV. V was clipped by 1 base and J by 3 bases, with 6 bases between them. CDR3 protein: CASSLGLDYGYTF. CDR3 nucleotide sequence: TGTGCCAGCAGCTTAGGACTCGACTATGGCTACACCTTC. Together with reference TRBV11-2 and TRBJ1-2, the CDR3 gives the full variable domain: EAGVAQSPRYKIIEKRQSVAFWCNPISGHATLYWYQQILGQGPKLLIQFQNNGVVDDSQLPKDRFSAERLKGVDSTLKIQPAKLEDSAVYLCASSLGLDYGYTFGSGTRLTVV.

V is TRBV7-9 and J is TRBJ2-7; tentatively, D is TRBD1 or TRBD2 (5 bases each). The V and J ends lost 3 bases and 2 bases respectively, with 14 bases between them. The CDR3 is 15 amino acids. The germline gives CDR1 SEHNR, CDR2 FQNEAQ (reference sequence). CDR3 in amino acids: CASSFVTGGAYEQYF. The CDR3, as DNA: TGTGCCAGCAGCTTTGTAACTGGGGGAGCCTACGAGCAGTACTTC.

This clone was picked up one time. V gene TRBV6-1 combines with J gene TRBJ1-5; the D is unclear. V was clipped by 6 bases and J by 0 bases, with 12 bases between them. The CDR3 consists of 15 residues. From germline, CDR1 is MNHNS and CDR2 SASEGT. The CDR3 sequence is CASRQKVLSNQPQHF. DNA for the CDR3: TGTGCCAGCAGACAAAAGGTTCTTAGCAATCAGCCCCAGCATTTT.

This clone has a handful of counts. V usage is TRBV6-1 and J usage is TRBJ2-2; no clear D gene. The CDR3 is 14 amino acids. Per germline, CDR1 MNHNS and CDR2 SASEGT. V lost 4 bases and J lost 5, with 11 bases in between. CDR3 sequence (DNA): TGTGCCAGCAGTGTATACTACAGTACCGGGGAGCTGTTTTTT. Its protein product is CASSVYYSTGELFF.

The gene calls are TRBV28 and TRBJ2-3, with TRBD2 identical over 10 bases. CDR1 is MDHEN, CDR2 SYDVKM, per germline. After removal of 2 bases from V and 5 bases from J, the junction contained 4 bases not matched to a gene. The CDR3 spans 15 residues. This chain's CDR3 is CASSLSGRAGDTQYF. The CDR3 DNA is TGTGCCAGCAGTTTAAGCGGGAGGGCCGGAGATACGCAGTATTTT. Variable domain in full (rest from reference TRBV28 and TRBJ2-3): DVKVTQSSRYLVKRTGEKVFLECVQDMDHENMFWYRQDPGLGLRLIYFSYDVKMKEKGDIPEGYSVSREKKERFSLILESASTNQTSMYLCASSLSGRAGDTQYFGPGTRLTVL.

CDR3 loop: CASSQDLRRGRRGQPQHF. In DNA, the CDR3 is TGCGCCAGCAGCCAAGATTTGCGCAGGGGGCGCCGGGGTCAGCCCCAGCATTTT. The chain combines TRBV4-1 with TRBJ1-5; the match to TRBD1 covers 8 bases. Germline-derived CDR1 and CDR2 are MGHRA and YSYEKL. The CDR3 extends over 18 amino acids. Losses at the gene ends were 0 bases for V and 6 bases for J; bases not matched to a gene: 13.

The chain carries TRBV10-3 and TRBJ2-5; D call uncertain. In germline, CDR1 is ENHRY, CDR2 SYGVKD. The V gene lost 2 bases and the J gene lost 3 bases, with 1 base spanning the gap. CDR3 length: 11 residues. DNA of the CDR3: TGTGCCATCAGTGAGAAAGAGACCCAGTACTTC. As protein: CAISEKETQYF.

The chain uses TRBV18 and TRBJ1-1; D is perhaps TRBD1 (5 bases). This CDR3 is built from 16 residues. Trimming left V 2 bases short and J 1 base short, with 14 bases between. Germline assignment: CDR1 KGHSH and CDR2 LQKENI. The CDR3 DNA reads TGTGCCAGCTCACCAGAGCAGGGCCCGGGGAACACTGAAGCTTTCTTT. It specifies CASSPEQGPGNTEAFF. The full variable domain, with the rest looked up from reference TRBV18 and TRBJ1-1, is NAGVMQNPRHLVRRRGQEARLRCSPMKGHSHVYWYRQLPEEGLKFMVYLQKENIIDESGMPKERFSAEFPKEGPSILRIQQVVRGDSAAYFCASSPEQGPGNTEAFFGQGTRLTVV.

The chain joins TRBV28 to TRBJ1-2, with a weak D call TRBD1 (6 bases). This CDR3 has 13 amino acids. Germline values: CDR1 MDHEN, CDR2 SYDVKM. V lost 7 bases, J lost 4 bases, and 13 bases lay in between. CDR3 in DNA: TGTGCCAGCAATGGGGGCCGGGCCTATGGCTACACCTTC. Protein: CASNGGRAYGYTF.

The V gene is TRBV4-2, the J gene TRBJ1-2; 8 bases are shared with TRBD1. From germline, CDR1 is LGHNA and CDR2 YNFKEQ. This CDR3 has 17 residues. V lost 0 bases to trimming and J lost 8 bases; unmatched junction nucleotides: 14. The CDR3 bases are TGTGCCAGCAGCCAAGATCTACCCCAGGGGGCCCTACCGGGCTACACCTTC. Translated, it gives CASSQDLPQGALPGYTF.

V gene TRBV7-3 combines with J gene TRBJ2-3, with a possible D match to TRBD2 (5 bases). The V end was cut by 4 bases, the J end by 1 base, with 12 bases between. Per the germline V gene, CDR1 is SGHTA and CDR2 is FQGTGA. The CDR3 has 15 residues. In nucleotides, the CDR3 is TGTGCCAGCAGCTCCCGGCGGCGGGGCACAGATACGCAGTATTTT. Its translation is CASSSRRRGTDTQYF.

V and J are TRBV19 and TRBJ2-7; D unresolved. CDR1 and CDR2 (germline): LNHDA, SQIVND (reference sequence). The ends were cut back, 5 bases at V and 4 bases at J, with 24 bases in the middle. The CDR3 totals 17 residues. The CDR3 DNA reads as TGTGCCAGTAGTGCCCGATTCCGGTCTTACCCCCCGTACGAGCAGTACTTC. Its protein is CASSARFRSYPPYEQYF.

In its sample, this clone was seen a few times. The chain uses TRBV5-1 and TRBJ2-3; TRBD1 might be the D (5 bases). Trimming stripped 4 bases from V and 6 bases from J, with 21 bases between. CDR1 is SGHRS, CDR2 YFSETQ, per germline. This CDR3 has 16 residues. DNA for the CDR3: TGCGCCAGCAGCCCACTCAACCCCAGGGCAGGGGATACGCAGTATTTT. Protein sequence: CASSPLNPRAGDTQYF.